The 30 T cell receptor beta chains listed next were all sequenced from one sample in a study of vaccination effects on CD4 cells after COVID-19 (dated 2022 in TCRdb). After less than eleven days of culture, CD4+ T cells were isolated with the EasySep CD4+ T cell isolation kit. No cognate antigen is known for these TCRs. Library preparation employed the immunoSEQ multiplex PCR assay. The table was pulled from immuneACCESS by TCRdb, which kept in-frame rearrangements only. Such tables lose some clones; where checked, under half of the loss comes from unresolved V genes, and the rest has no known cause. In this sample the table shows approximately 47,000 clones, around 76% of which occur a single time. The ten top clones hold approximately 12% of the sample. The sequenced sample was CD4+ T cells from PBMCs cultured without peptide, obtained before COVID-19 vaccination. These receptors all stem from a human donor who had a prior SARS-CoV-2 infection.

The chain joins TRBV4-3 to TRBJ2-7; 10 nucleotides match TRBD2. Germline V lookup: CDR1 LGHNA, CDR2 YSLEER. The CDR3 contains 17 residues. V shed 4 bases, J shed 2 bases, and the junction held 11 bases outside the gene matches. DNA for the CDR3: TGCGCCAGCAGCCTAAAAATAGCGGGAGGTACACCCTACGAGCAGTACTTC. This sequence encodes CASSLKIAGGTPYEQYF.

In its sample, this clone was seen a few times. CDR3 loop: CAWSPGFGLAEEQFF. Written as DNA, the CDR3 is TGTGCCTGGAGTCCTGGTTTTGGACTAGCGGAAGAGCAGTTCTTC. J is TRBJ2-1 and V is TRBV30, with 10 bases fitting TRBD2. This CDR3 is built from 15 residues. Looked up from germline, CDR1 is GTSNPN and CDR2 is SVGIG (reference sequence). J lost 10 bases, V lost 2 bases, and 11 bases had no gene match. Drawing the rest from reference TRBV30 and TRBJ2-1, the complete variable domain is SQTIHQWPATLVQPVGSPLSLECTVEGTSNPNLYWYRQAAGRGLQLLFYSVGIGQISSEVPQNLSASRPQDRQFILSSKKLLLSDSGFYLCAWSPGFGLAEEQFFGPGTRLTVL.

This chain joins TRBV5-1 and TRBJ2-5, with 8 bases aligning to TRBD2. Per germline, CDR1 SGHRS and CDR2 YFSETQ. V dropped 3 bases and J dropped 2; count of bases not matched to a gene: 3. CDR3 length: 14 residues. CDR3 in DNA: TGCGCCAGCAGCTCTCCTAGCGGGCAAGAGACCCAGTACTTC. Residues: CASSSPSGQETQYF.

This sequence joins TRBV4-2 and TRBJ2-3; a weak D match, TRBD2 (6 bases). Trimming cost V 0 bases and J 1 base, with 11 bases left between them. This CDR3 has 16 residues. Germline lookup yields CDR1 LGHNA and CDR2 YNFKEQ. The CDR3 DNA sequence: TGTGCCAGCAGCCAAGAAACGGAGCGGGGCACAGATACGCAGTATTTT. Translation: CASSQETERGTDTQYF.

The J gene is TRBJ2-5, the V gene TRBV5-5; D is ambiguous. CDR1 and CDR2 from the germline V gene are SGHKS and YYEKEE (reference sequence). V was trimmed by 2 bases and J by 5 bases, leaving 25 bases between them. This CDR3 contains 18 residues. CDR3 DNA sequence: TGTGCCAGCAGCTTCCGGGCCCTTTTCAACCTCGCTGGCGAGACCCAGTACTTC. It specifies CASSFRALFNLAGETQYF.

V gene TRBV5-1 combines with J gene TRBJ1-1; D not resolved. The CDR3 totals 14 residues. Germline V gene data show CDR1 as SGHRS and CDR2 as YFSETQ. The V gene lost 5 bases and the J gene lost 0 bases, with 11 bases spanning the gap. CDR3 sequence (DNA): TGCGCCAGCAGGCGGGGAGACATGAACACTGAAGCTTTCTTT. Its protein is CASRRGDMNTEAFF.

V is TRBV6-5 and J is TRBJ1-3; D not resolved. The CDR3 contains 14 residues. V dropped 6 bases and J dropped 2 bases, with 11 bases sitting between them. Germline V gene data show CDR1 as MNHEY and CDR2 as SVGAGI. In DNA, the CDR3 is TGTGCCAGCAGGCTGACCGGGGCTGGAAACACCATATATTTT. Residues: CASRLTGAGNTIYF.

The rearrangement joins TRBV6-2 or TRBV6-3 to TRBJ2-7; no clear D gene. Germline-derived CDR1 and CDR2 are MNHEY and SVGEGT. V was clipped by 2 bases and J by 0 bases, with 14 bases between them. This CDR3 is 16 amino acids long. The DNA for the CDR3 is TGTGCCAGCAGTTACATGCGGCGACTTACCTCCTACGAGCAGTACTTC. Its translation is CASSYMRRLTSYEQYF.

The rearrangement uses TRBV19 and TRBJ1-6; 8 positions agree with TRBD1. Germline loops: CDR1 LNHDA, CDR2 SQIVND (reference sequence). Trimming removed 4 bases from V and 14 bases from J; junction bases left unmatched: 4. The CDR3 sequence is 12 residues long. The CDR3 DNA sequence: TGTGCCAGTAGTACCGGACAGGGCACCCTCCACTTT. Translating it yields CASSTGQGTLHF.

The chain joins TRBV3-1 (or the pseudogene TRBV3-2) to TRBJ1-1, with 9 bases lining up with TRBD1. The V segment lost 2 bases and the J segment 6 bases; nucleotides outside the gene matches: 4. Germline V gene lookup returns CDR1 LGHDT and CDR2 YNNKEL (reference sequence). The CDR3 runs 14 residues. CDR3 sequence reads: CASSQFRQGAEAFF. The CDR3 bases are TGTGCCAGCAGCCAATTTAGACAGGGGGCTGAAGCTTTCTTT.

This chain joins TRBV5-1 and TRBJ2-7; either TRBD1 or TRBD2 may supply D (6 bases each). This CDR3 contains 14 residues. In germline, CDR1 is SGHRS, CDR2 YFSETQ. V lost 4 bases to trimming and J lost 2 bases, with 13 bases between them. The CDR3, as DNA: TGCGCCAGCAGCCGGGGGACACTTCCCTACGAGCAGTACTTC. Residues: CASSRGTLPYEQYF.

This clone was counted only a few times. The V and J genes are TRBV18 and TRBJ1-3; unclear D gene. The CDR3 has 16 residues. In germline, CDR1 is KGHSH, CDR2 LQKENI. V was pared by 6 bases and J by 0 bases, with 15 bases between. CDR3: CASSLEHGSSGNTIYF. Written as DNA, the CDR3 is TGTGCCAGCTCTCTAGAGCACGGGAGCTCTGGAAACACCATATATTTT.

The V and J genes are TRBV11-2 and TRBJ2-7; D uncertain. The CDR3 has 14 residues. Germline values: CDR1 SGHAT, CDR2 FQNNGV. The V end was cut by 7 bases, the J end by 2 bases, with 15 bases between. The CDR3 DNA is TGTGCCAGCAAACCGGGTGCCTCAGCCTACGAGCAGTACTTC. It yields the protein CASKPGASAYEQYF.

The table lists this clone with many counts. The rearrangement links TRBV7-9 to TRBJ2-1, with D perhaps TRBD1 (5 bases). CDR1 is SEHNR and CDR2 is FQNEAQ in the germline V gene (reference sequence). This CDR3 has 14 amino acids. V lost 5 bases and J 9 bases, leaving 17 bases between the germline ends. The chain's CDR3 is CASSARTIGVEQFF. CDR3 nucleotide sequence: TGTGCCAGCAGCGCTCGGACAATAGGTGTTGAGCAGTTCTTC.

The chain links TRBV5-4 to TRBJ2-7, with 9 bases matching TRBD1. The V gene end was trimmed by 4 bases and the J gene end by 2 bases; junction bases not matched to a gene: 10. This CDR3 has 16 amino acids. Germline values: CDR1 SGHNT, CDR2 YYREEE (reference sequence). CDR3 nucleotide sequence: TGTGCCAGCAGCCGAGGGCCGGGACAGGGAACCTACGAGCAGTACTTC. Its protein product is CASSRGPGQGTYEQYF.

This chain uses TRBV7-8 with TRBJ1-2, with TRBD1 identical over 7 bases. The ends lost 4 bases at V and 2 bases at J; junction bases unmatched: 10. Per germline, CDR1 SGHVS and CDR2 FQNEAQ. The CDR3 has 16 amino acids. The CDR3 is CASSYLARGQNYGYTF. The CDR3 coding sequence is TGTGCCAGCAGCTACCTCGCTCGGGGACAGAACTATGGCTACACCTTC.

This clone has a handful of counts. The chain joins TRBV7-6 to TRBJ1-1; D is perhaps TRBD1 (5 bases). The germline gives CDR1 SGHVS, CDR2 FNYEAQ. Trimming pared 0 bases from V and 4 bases from J, leaving 12 bases between. The CDR3 sequence is 15 residues long. In DNA form, the CDR3 reads TGTGCCAGCAGCTTAGCGGGCGGGGCTCGCACTGAAGCTTTCTTT. Protein: CASSLAGGARTEAFF. Variable domain in full (rest from reference TRBV7-6 and TRBJ1-1): GAGVSQSPRYKVTKRGQDVALRCDPISGHVSLYWYRQALGQGPEFLTYFNYEAQQDKSGLPNDRFSAERPEGSISTLTIQRTEQRDSAMYRCASSLAGGARTEAFFGQGTRLTVV.

In this sample, this clone turned up a few times. V and J are TRBV28 and TRBJ1-1; D uncertain. V was shortened by 6 bases and J by 7 bases, with 9 bases between the two germline ends. The CDR3 spans 11 residues. The V gene's germline CDR1 is MDHEN and CDR2 SYDVKM. The CDR3 reads CASSSGYEAFF. The DNA of the CDR3 is TGTGCCAGCAGCTCTGGATATGAAGCTTTCTTT.

CDR3 nucleotide sequence: TGTGCCAGCAGTTACGGACAGGGTGGCGAGCAGTACTTC. It encodes CASSYGQGGEQYF. The rearrangement uses TRBV6-5 and TRBJ2-7, with 8 bases fitting TRBD1. CDR3 length: 13 amino acids. Germline V CDR1 and CDR2: MNHEY, SVGAGI. J lost 6 bases, V lost 2 bases, and 3 bases had no gene match.

The V gene is TRBV5-4, the J gene TRBJ2-3; D might be TRBD2 (5 bases). CDR3 length equals 15 residues. Germline V gives CDR1 SGHNT, CDR2 YYREEE (reference sequence). V was shortened by 4 bases and J by 0 bases, with 12 bases between the two germline ends. The CDR3 reads CASSPDSASTDTQYF. CDR3 bases: TGTGCCAGCAGCCCGGACTCGGCCAGCACAGATACGCAGTATTTT.

In this sample, this clone turned up a few times. The gene calls are TRBV2 and TRBJ1-5; TRBD1 might be the D (6 bases). CDR3 length: 13 amino acids. Trimming removed 6 bases from V and 7 bases from J, with 13 bases in between. The germline V gene has CDR1 SNHLY and CDR2 FYNNEI. CDR3 nucleotide sequence: TGTGCCAGCAGCACAGGGATACAACAGCCCCAGCATTTT. It yields the protein CASSTGIQQPQHF.

The chain has TRBV5-1 and TRBJ2-7; TRBD1 matches 12 bases. Germline values: CDR1 SGHRS, CDR2 YFSETQ. The CDR3 is 16 residues long. The J segment lost 4 bases and the V segment lost 5 bases, leaving 10 bases of the junction unmatched. The CDR3 DNA is TGCGCCAGCAGGGACTCACCGGGACAGGGGGCATACGAGCAGTACTTC. Translation gives CASRDSPGQGAYEQYF.

The rearrangement links TRBV18 to TRBJ2-5; D uncertain. The CDR3 is 15 amino acids. V was clipped by 0 bases and J by 0 bases, with 8 bases between them. Germline V lookup: CDR1 KGHSH, CDR2 LQKENI. As DNA, the CDR3 is TGTGCCAGCTCACCACCGTCTCTAAACCAAGAGACCCAGTACTTC. As protein: CASSPPSLNQETQYF.

CDR3 amino acids: CASSLLDRVSEQYF. DNA for the CDR3: TGTGCCAGCAGCTTGCTGGACAGGGTATCCGAGCAGTACTTC. The V and J genes are TRBV5-4 and TRBJ2-7; 8 positions agree with TRBD1. V was clipped by 1 base and J by 6 bases; unmatched bases: 6. Germline CDR1 and CDR2: SGHNT and YYREEE (reference sequence). The CDR3 extends over 14 amino acids.

The rearrangement uses TRBV2 and TRBJ2-7, with 8 bases aligning to TRBD1. V shed 5 bases, J shed 0 bases, and the junction held 3 bases outside the gene matches. CDR1 is SNHLY, CDR2 FYNNEI, per germline. The CDR3 contains 14 residues. DNA for the CDR3: TGTGCCAGCAGTCCAGGACAGGGCTCCTACGAGCAGTACTTC. It translates to CASSPGQGSYEQYF.

V and J are TRBV2 and TRBJ1-2; D might be TRBD1 (5 bases). The CDR3 has 16 residues. Germline V gives CDR1 SNHLY, CDR2 FYNNEI. V lost 6 bases to trimming and J lost 6 bases, with 23 bases between them. CDR3 amino acids: CASSRYPGTAGDGYTF. The CDR3, as DNA: TGTGCCAGCAGCCGCTATCCCGGGACCGCCGGGGATGGCTACACCTTC.

The gene calls are TRBV30 and TRBJ1-3, with D perhaps matching TRBD1 (5 bases). Trimming pared 1 base from V and 4 bases from J, leaving 11 bases between. From germline, CDR1 is GTSNPN and CDR2 SVGIG (reference sequence). The CDR3 consists of 14 residues. The CDR3 nucleotides are TGTGCCTGGAGTGGGCTGGGACCGGGAAACACCATATATTTT. Translation gives CAWSGLGPGNTIYF. The full variable domain, in which reference TRBV30 and TRBJ1-3 provide the parts outside the CDR3, is SQTIHQWPATLVQPVGSPLSLECTVEGTSNPNLYWYRQAAGRGLQLLFYSVGIGQISSEVPQNLSASRPQDRQFILSSKKLLLSDSGFYLCAWSGLGPGNTIYFGEGSWLTVV.

This clone was detected only once. The genes are TRBV7-3 and TRBJ2-5; TRBD2 agrees at 9 bases. Germline CDR1 SGHTA, CDR2 FQGTGA. Losses at the gene ends were 8 bases for V and 4 bases for J; bases not matched to a gene: 8. CDR3 length equals 14 residues. CDR3 in amino acids: CASGAGGPRETQYF. CDR3 DNA sequence: TGTGCCAGCGGGGCGGGAGGGCCCCGAGAGACCCAGTACTTC.

The V call is TRBV6-5, the J call TRBJ1-1; 7 bases are a match to TRBD1. Germline V gene lookup returns CDR1 MNHEY and CDR2 SVGAGI. This CDR3 region has 13 residues. The ends lost 6 bases at V and 7 bases at J; junction bases unmatched: 8. The CDR3 region has the DNA TGTGCCAGCAGCAACCCCGGGACAGTTGAAGCTTTCTTT. Protein product: CASSNPGTVEAFF.

The chain has TRBV9 and TRBJ2-5; D unresolved. Germline CDR1 is SGDLS and CDR2 is YYNGEE. Trimming removed 3 bases from V and 2 bases from J, with 8 bases in between. The CDR3 sequence is 13 residues long. Here the CDR3 reads CASSASIQETQYF. CDR3 sequence (DNA): TGTGCCAGCAGCGCTAGTATTCAAGAGACCCAGTACTTC.